This TCR beta chain was obtained from a study of cytotoxic CD8 clonotypes in ibrutinib-treated CLL. Whole-study context: The response samples were taken once patients had been treated for a median of 12 months, range 6 to 36. There were, on average, about 260,000 productive templates and tens of thousands of productive rearrangements per sample.

The targeted sequencing depth was 1 in 200,000 to 1 in 1 million T cells. The method was immunoSEQ multiplex PCR; TCRdb's version includes in-frame clones alone and lacks a portion of them. The sample lists some 28,000 clones, roughly 57% occurring once. Trimming cost V 3 bases and J 6 bases, with 7 bases left between them. CDR3 length: 12 residues. Germline CDR1 WNHNN, CDR2 SYGVQD (reference sequence). This TCR came from a human donor with chronic lymphocytic leukemia. Sequences were derived from PBMCs, sampled before ibrutinib treatment. V gene TRBV10-1 combines with J gene TRBJ2-3, with D unclear. CDR3 residues: CASSDSSDTQYF. CDR3 nucleotides: TGCGCCAGCAGTGACAGCAGTGATACGCAGTATTTT.